The 22 T cell receptor beta chains in this list originate from one sample, sequenced in a study of blood T cell repertoires in COVID-19. TCRdb keeps only in-frame clones here, not all; method: immunoSEQ multiplex PCR. The sample consists of 91,000 or so clones, 80% to 90% of them appearing once. Material for sequencing was peripheral blood. These TCRs come from a human donor in a cohort sampled during active COVID-19.

The chain joins TRBV27 to TRBJ2-7; 7 nucleotides match TRBD2. J lost 3 bases, V lost 3 bases, and 8 bases had no gene match. Germline loops: CDR1 MNHEY, CDR2 SMNVEV (reference sequence). The CDR3 length is 15 residues. The CDR3 DNA is TGTGCCAGCAGTTTTCGCGGGAGCAGTGTCTACGAGCAGTACTTC. It specifies CASSFRGSSVYEQYF.

The CDR3 reads CASSLQGGVTGELFF. The CDR3 region has the DNA TGTGCCAGCAGCTTACAAGGGGGGGTTACCGGGGAGCTGTTTTTT. The chain joins TRBV13 to TRBJ2-2, with D maybe TRBD2 (7 bases). The CDR3 consists of 15 residues. The ends were cut back, 2 bases at V and 5 bases at J, with 12 bases in the middle. Germline V gene sequence: CDR1 PRHDT, CDR2 FYEKMQ (reference sequence). The full variable domain, rest sourced from reference TRBV13 and TRBJ2-2, is AAGVIQSPRHLIKEKRETATLKCYPIPRHDTVYWYQQGPGQDPQFLISFYEKMQSDKGSIPDRFSAQQFSDYHSELNMSSLELGDSALYFCASSLQGGVTGELFFGEGSRLTVL.

This chain joins TRBV6-5 and TRBJ2-7, with 9 bases that match TRBD2. This CDR3 comprises 15 residues. Unmatched junction bases numbered 7, after V lost 3 bases and J lost 4 bases. The germline CDR1 and CDR2 sequences are MNHEY and SVGAGI. DNA of the CDR3: TGTGCCAGCAGTTATTCGACTAGCGGTATATACGAGCAGTACTTC. Protein product: CASSYSTSGIYEQYF.

The chain has TRBV5-5 and TRBJ2-1; 8 positions match TRBD1. The CDR3 loop spans 15 amino acids. Germline trimming cut 4 bases from V and 2 bases from J; bases unmatched to any gene: 5. Per germline, CDR1 SGHKS and CDR2 YYEKEE (reference sequence). The CDR3, as DNA: TGTGCCAGCAGCCCCCAGGGGGCAACCTACAATGAGCAGTTCTTC. This sequence encodes CASSPQGATYNEQFF.

This chain connects TRBV10-3 to TRBJ2-7, with unresolved D. V was pared by 3 bases and J by 6 bases, with 9 bases between. This CDR3 contains 12 residues. From germline, CDR1 is ENHRY and CDR2 SYGVKD. The CDR3 region has the DNA TGTGCCATCAGTGAACGTTACGGCGAGCAGTACTTC. Protein sequence: CAISERYGEQYF.

V and J are TRBV6-1 and TRBJ1-6; 8 positions match TRBD1. With 1 base clipped from V and 10 bases from J, the junction kept 3 bases outside the gene matches. The CDR3 extends over 14 amino acids. Germline V gene sequence: CDR1 MNHNS, CDR2 SASEGT. The DNA of the CDR3 is TGTGCCAGCAGTGAAGGGACAGGGTTCTCACCCCTCCACTTT. As protein: CASSEGTGFSPLHF.

This chain links TRBV7-2 with TRBJ2-1, with 10 bases matching TRBD1. In germline, CDR1 is SGHTA, CDR2 FQGNSA. Trimming at V came to 1 base and at J to 3 bases, leaving 3 bases not matched to a gene. The CDR3 has 16 amino acids. Here the CDR3 reads CASSLGTGGIYNEQFF. CDR3 nucleotide sequence: TGTGCCAGCAGCTTAGGGACAGGGGGTATCTACAATGAGCAGTTCTTC.

The J gene is TRBJ2-1, the V gene TRBV5-1; D is undetermined. The length of the CDR3 is 13 residues. V was cut by 1 base and J by 4 bases, with 6 bases left in between. CDR1 and CDR2 from the germline V gene are SGHRS and YFSETQ. The DNA for the CDR3 is TGCGCCAGCAGCTTGCTAGGATACAATGAGCAGTTCTTC. It translates to CASSLLGYNEQFF.

This chain connects TRBV7-3 to TRBJ1-3; 9 bases line up with TRBD1. After removal of 5 bases from V and 1 base from J, the junction contained 6 bases not matched to a gene. The CDR3 covers 16 residues. The germline V gene has CDR1 SGHTA and CDR2 FQGTGA. The CDR3 protein is CASSPTGGNSGNTIYF. DNA of the CDR3: TGTGCCAGCAGCCCGACAGGGGGAAATTCTGGAAACACCATATATTTT. The whole variable domain, remainder taken from reference TRBV7-3 and TRBJ1-3, is GAGVSQTPSNKVTEKGKYVELRCDPISGHTALYWYRQSLGQGPEFLIYFQGTGAADDSGLPNDRFFAVRPEGSVSTLKIQRTERGDSAVYLCASSPTGGNSGNTIYFGEGSWLTVV.

The chain links TRBV3-1 (or the pseudogene TRBV3-2) to TRBJ1-3, with TRBD1 as a possible D gene (5 bases). V was trimmed by 5 bases and J by 0 bases, leaving 20 bases between them. Germline V gene data show CDR1 as LGHDT and CDR2 as YNNKEL (reference sequence). CDR3 length equals 18 residues. CDR3 sequence: CASSSQSDSFPSGNTIYF. CDR3 bases: TGTGCCAGCAGCTCTCAAAGTGACAGTTTCCCCTCTGGAAACACCATATATTTT.

The genes are TRBV18 and TRBJ1-1; D call uncertain. Trimming removed 8 bases at V and 0 bases at J, with 19 bases between. The CDR3 is 16 residues long. CDR1 and CDR2 (germline): KGHSH, LQKENI. This CDR3 is CASTTQVGHMNTEAFF. The DNA for the CDR3 is TGTGCCAGCACAACGCAGGTGGGCCATATGAACACTGAAGCTTTCTTT.

The chain employs TRBV7-3 and TRBJ2-3; the D gene is possibly TRBD2 (7 bases). V gave up 5 bases and J gave up 3 bases, with 15 bases separating them. The CDR3 totals 15 residues. Per germline, CDR1 SGHTA and CDR2 FQGTGA. The CDR3 region is CASSTGGPFTDTQYF. CDR3 coding DNA: TGTGCCAGCAGCACCGGGGGGCCTTTTACAGATACGCAGTATTTT.

V and J are TRBV30 and TRBJ1-5; perhaps TRBD1 as D (6 bases). Germline CDR1 and CDR2: GTSNPN and SVGIG (reference sequence). The CDR3 length is 13 residues. Trimming left V 5 bases short and J 7 bases short, with 15 bases between. CDR3 coding DNA: TGTGCCTGGGGATTGGGGGCAGGCCAGCCCCAGCATTTT. Translating gives CAWGLGAGQPQHF. The full variable domain, its missing parts supplied by reference TRBV30 and TRBJ1-5, is SQTIHQWPATLVQPVGSPLSLECTVEGTSNPNLYWYRQAAGRGLQLLFYSVGIGQISSEVPQNLSASRPQDRQFILSSKKLLLSDSGFYLCAWGLGAGQPQHFGDGTRLSIL.

This chain connects TRBV7-9 to TRBJ1-2, with 7 bases identical to TRBD1. The CDR3 runs to 14 residues. V dropped 3 bases and J dropped 6; count of bases not matched to a gene: 7. The germline gives CDR1 SEHNR, CDR2 FQNEAQ (reference sequence). The DNA for the CDR3 is TGTGCCAGCAGCTTCGGAGGGGGCGTAAATGGCTACACCTTC. Its protein product is CASSFGGGVNGYTF.

This chain uses TRBV29-1 with TRBJ1-5, with D perhaps TRBD1 (6 bases). The V and J ends lost 0 bases and 7 bases respectively, with 16 bases between them. From germline, CDR1 is SQVTM and CDR2 ANQGSEA. The CDR3 extends over 15 amino acids. CDR3 residues: CSVEDPSNRAQPQHF. CDR3 in DNA: TGCAGCGTTGAAGACCCCTCCAACAGGGCACAGCCCCAGCATTTT.

The V gene is TRBV7-9, the J gene TRBJ2-1, with 9 bases aligning to TRBD2. The CDR3 covers 13 residues. Trimming removed 6 bases from V and 15 bases from J; junction bases left unmatched: 12. The V gene's germline CDR1 is SEHNR and CDR2 FQNEAQ (reference sequence). CDR3 loop: CASSKSGRPVSFF. In nucleotides, the CDR3 is TGTGCCAGCAGTAAGAGCGGGAGGCCCGTCTCGTTCTTC.

The V call is TRBV2, the J call TRBJ1-1; no clear D gene. V was shortened by 4 bases and J by 4 bases, with 10 bases between the two germline ends. CDR1 and CDR2 from the germline V gene are SNHLY and FYNNEI. This CDR3 region has 13 residues. Here the CDR3 reads CASSVGGGTEAFF. CDR3 DNA: TGTGCCAGCAGTGTGGGAGGTGGCACTGAAGCTTTCTTT. Using reference TRBV2 and TRBJ1-1 for the parts outside the CDR3, the full variable domain is EPEVTQTPSHQVTQMGQEVILRCVPISNHLYFYWYRQILGQKVEFLVSFYNNEISEKSEIFDDQFSVERPDGSNFTLKIRSTKLEDSAMYFCASSVGGGTEAFFGQGTRLTVV.

CDR3 sequence reads: CSGGDRAEAFF. The CDR3 region has the DNA TGCAGCGGGGGGGACAGGGCTGAAGCTTTCTTT. The chain is built from TRBV29-1 and TRBJ1-1; 9 nucleotides match TRBD1. Germline-derived CDR1 and CDR2 are SQVTM and ANQGSEA. The junction had 3 bases not matched to a gene; V was cut back by 7 bases and J by 6 bases. CDR3 length: 11 residues.

This chain joins TRBV20-1 and TRBJ2-7, with 8 bases matching TRBD2. J was trimmed by 3 bases and V by 3 bases; bases with no gene match: 22. Per the germline V gene, CDR1 is DFQATT and CDR2 is SNEGSKA (reference sequence). The CDR3 has 19 amino acids. The CDR3, as DNA: TGCAGTGCTAGTCCCAACTGGCGGGAGGAAAGGATTACTGGCTACGAGCAGTACTTC. Translating it yields CSASPNWREERITGYEQYF.

This clone came up once. The V gene is TRBV12-3 or TRBV12-4, the J gene TRBJ2-3, with D unresolved. The CDR3 is made up of 12 amino acids. Deletions cut 2 bases from V and 4 bases from J, with 4 bases between. Written as DNA, the CDR3 is TGTGCCAGCAGTTTATTATCAGATACGCAGTATTTT. Protein sequence: CASSLLSDTQYF.

This chain links TRBV6-4 with TRBJ1-1; D unclear. The CDR3 is 14 amino acids. V was trimmed by 6 bases and J by 1 base, leaving 12 bases between them. CDR1 and CDR2 from the germline V gene are MRHNA and SNTAGT. In DNA, the CDR3 is TGTGCCAGCAGGGGCCCTCAAAAGAACACTGAAGCTTTCTTT. Protein sequence: CASRGPQKNTEAFF.

In its sample, this clone was seen a few times. CDR3 loop: CASSLEGRRNTGELFF. The CDR3 DNA follows: TGTGCCAGCAGCTTGGAGGGGAGGAGGAACACCGGGGAGCTGTTTTTT. The rearrangement joins TRBV5-6 to TRBJ2-2; a weak D match, TRBD2 (6 bases). V lost 0 bases and J 1 base, leaving 10 bases between the germline ends. The CDR3 is made up of 16 amino acids. Germline V lookup: CDR1 SGHDT, CDR2 YYEEEE.